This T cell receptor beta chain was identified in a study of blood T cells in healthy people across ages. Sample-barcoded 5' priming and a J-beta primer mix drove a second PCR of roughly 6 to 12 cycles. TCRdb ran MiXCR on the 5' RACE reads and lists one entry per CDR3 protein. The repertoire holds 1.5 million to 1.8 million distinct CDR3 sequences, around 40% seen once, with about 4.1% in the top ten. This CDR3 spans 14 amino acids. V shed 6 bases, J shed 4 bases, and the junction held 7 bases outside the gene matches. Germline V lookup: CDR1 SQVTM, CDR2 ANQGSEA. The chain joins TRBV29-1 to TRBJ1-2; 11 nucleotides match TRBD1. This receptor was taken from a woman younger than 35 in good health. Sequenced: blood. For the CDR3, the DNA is TGCAGCGTGACCGGGACAGGGGGGGCCTATGGCTACACCTTC. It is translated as CSVTGTGGAYGYTF.